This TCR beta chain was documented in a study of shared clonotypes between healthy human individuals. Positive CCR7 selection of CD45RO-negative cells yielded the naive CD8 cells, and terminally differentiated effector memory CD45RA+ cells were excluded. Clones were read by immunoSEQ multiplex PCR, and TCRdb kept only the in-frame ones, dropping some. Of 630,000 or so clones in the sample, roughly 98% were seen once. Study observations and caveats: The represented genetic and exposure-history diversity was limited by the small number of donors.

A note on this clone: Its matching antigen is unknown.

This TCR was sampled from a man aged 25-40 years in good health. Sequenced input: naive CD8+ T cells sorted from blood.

CDR3 region: CASSPSLASYNEQFF. CDR3 bases: TGCGCCAGCAGCCCAAGTCTCGCCTCCTACAATGAGCAGTTCTTC. V is TRBV4-1 and J is TRBJ2-1; D gene uncertain. This CDR3 contains 15 residues. Trimming removed 4 bases at V and 0 bases at J, with 10 bases between. From germline, CDR1 is MGHRA and CDR2 YSYEKL.